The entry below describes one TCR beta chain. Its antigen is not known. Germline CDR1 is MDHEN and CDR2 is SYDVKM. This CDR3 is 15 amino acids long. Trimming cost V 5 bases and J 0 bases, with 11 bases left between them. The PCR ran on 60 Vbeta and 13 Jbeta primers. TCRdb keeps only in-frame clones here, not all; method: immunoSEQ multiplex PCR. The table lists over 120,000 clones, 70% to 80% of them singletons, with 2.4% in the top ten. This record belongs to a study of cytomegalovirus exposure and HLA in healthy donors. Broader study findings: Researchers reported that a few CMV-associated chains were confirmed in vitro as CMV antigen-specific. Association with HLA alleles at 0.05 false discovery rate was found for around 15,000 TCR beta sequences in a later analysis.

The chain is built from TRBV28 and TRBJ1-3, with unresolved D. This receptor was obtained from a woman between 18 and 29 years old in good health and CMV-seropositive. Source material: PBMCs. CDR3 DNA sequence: TGTGCCAGCAGTCTGGGCAGAAGCTCTGGAAACACCATATATTTT. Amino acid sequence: CASSLGRSSGNTIYF. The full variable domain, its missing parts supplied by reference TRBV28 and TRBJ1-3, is DVKVTQSSRYLVKRTGEKVFLECVQDMDHENMFWYRQDPGLGLRLIYFSYDVKMKEKGDIPEGYSVSREKKERFSLILESASTNQTSMYLCASSLGRSSGNTIYFGEGSWLTVV.